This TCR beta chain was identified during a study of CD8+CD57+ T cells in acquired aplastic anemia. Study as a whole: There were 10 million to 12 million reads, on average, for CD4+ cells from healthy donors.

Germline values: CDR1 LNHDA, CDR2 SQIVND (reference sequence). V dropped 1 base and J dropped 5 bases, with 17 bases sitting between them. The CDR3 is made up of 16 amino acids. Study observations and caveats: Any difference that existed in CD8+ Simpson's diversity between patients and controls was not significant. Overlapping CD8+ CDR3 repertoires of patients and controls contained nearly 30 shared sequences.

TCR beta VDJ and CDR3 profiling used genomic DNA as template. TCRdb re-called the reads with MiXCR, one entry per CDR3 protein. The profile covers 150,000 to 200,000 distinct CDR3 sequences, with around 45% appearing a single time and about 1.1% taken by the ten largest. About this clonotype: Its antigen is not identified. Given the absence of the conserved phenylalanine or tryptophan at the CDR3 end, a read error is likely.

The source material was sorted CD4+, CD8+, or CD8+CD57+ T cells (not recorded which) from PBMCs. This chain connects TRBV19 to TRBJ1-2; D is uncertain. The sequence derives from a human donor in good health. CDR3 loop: CASSIARSTALYGYTL. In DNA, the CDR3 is TGTGCCAGTAGTATAGCACGGTCCACCGCTCTGTATGGCTACACCCTC.